This section outlines one TCR beta chain sequence together with its context. Its antigen has not been determined. No base quality information exists; no much larger clone differs at one position. CDR1 and CDR2, looked up from the germline V gene (reference sequence), are DFQATT and SNEGSKA. The CDR3 goes from the cysteine to the phenylalanine over 12 residues. The kept DNA is CDR3 alone, 36 bases in frame from the first base. At the junction V is shortened by 5 bases and J by 5 bases, with 10 bases in between. This record belongs to a study of CD8 T cells in ankylosing spondylitis (dated by TCRdb to between 2016 and 2019). About the study as a whole: T cell receptor beta repertoires were profiled in healthy donors and ankylosing spondylitis patients so that disease-linked TCR variants could be found. In total, the full study cohort was made up of roughly 110 healthy donors and more than 20 ankylosing spondylitis patients. Peripheral blood samples were taken, and synovial fluid was additionally collected from ankylosing spondylitis patients.

The sequencer listed for this sample is Illumina MiSeq. Quantitative 5'-RACE with molecular barcodes was the method used to prepare the TCR beta libraries. The published analysis was carried out like this. Disease-linked TCR variants were identified with a new computational method built on a probabilistic model of VDJ rearrangement. Using fastp trimming at Q25 and MiXCR clonotype assembly, TCRdb reanalyzed the public sequencing data and kept in-frame beta chains. Each CDR3 protein appears once, grouped with its most common genes and DNA. What appears here as the V and J calls and clone size reflects TCRdb's work, not the paper's. The sample table holds over 30,000 distinct CDR3 sequences, of which about 15% were seen once. The ten largest clones capture 45% of the sample. Paper-wide results and their limitations: In peripheral blood, the disease-linked clones were found at relatively low frequencies and had a CD8+ phenotype. Blood from ankylosing spondylitis patients appeared to be characterized by a TCR beta motif composed of roughly 8 highly homologous amino acid variants. The disease-linked clones were reported as significantly enriched in matched synovial fluid samples from ankylosing spondylitis patients. Some of the motif variants had been reported before in the synovial fluid and blood of reactive arthritis patients, a finding that suggests common disease-initiation mechanisms.

This receptor was taken from a male donor with ankylosing spondylitis or in good health (not recorded which). The sample consisted of blood. The rearranged segments are TRBV20-1 and TRBJ2-1; the D gene is possibly TRBD2, with 6 bases matching. The DNA sequence is TGCAGTGCTCAGACTAGGAACAATGAGCAGTTCTTC. It is translated as CSAQTRNNEQFF.